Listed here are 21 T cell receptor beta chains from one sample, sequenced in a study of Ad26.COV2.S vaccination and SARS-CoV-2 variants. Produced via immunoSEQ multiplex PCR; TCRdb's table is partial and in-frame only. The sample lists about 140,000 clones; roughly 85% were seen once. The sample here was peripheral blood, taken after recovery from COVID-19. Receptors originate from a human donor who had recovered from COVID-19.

The CDR3 sequence: CASSWTGINGYTF. CDR3 bases: TGTGCCAGCAGCTGGACAGGGATCAATGGCTACACCTTC. The chain joins TRBV2 to TRBJ1-2; 8 positions match TRBD1. Trimming cost V 6 bases and J 6 bases; bases outside gene matches: 6. The CDR3 has 13 residues. Germline-derived CDR1 and CDR2 are SNHLY and FYNNEI.

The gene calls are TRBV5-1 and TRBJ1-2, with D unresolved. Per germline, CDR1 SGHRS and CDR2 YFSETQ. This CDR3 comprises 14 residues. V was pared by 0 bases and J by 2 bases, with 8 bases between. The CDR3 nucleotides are TGCGCCAGCAGCTTGGGGTCCGGGAACTATGGCTACACCTTC. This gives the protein CASSLGSGNYGYTF.

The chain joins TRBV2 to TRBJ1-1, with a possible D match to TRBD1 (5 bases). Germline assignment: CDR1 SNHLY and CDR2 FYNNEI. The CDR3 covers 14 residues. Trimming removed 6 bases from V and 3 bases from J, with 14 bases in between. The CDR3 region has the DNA TGTGCCAGCAGCGGGGCGGGGGATGACACTGAAGCTTTCTTT. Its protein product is CASSGAGDDTEAFF.

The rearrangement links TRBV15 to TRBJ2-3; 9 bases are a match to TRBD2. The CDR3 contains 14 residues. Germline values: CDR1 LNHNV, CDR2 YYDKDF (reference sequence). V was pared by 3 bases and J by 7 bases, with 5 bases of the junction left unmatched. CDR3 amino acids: CATSRGGGANTQYF. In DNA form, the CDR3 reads TGTGCCACCAGCAGGGGCGGGGGGGCCAATACGCAGTATTTT.

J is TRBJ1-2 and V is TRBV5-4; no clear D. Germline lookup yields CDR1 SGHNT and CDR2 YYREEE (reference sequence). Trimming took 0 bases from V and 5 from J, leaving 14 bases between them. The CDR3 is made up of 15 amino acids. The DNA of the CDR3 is TGTGCCAGCAGCTTGGCCTCACCAACGGGGTATGGCTACACCTTC. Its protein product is CASSLASPTGYGYTF.

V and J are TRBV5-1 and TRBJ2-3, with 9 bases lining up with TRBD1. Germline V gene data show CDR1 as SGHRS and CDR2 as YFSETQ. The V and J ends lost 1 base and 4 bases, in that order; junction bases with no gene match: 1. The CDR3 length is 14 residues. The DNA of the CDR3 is TGCGCCAGCAGCTTGACAGGGGGCGCAGATACGCAGTATTTT. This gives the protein CASSLTGGADTQYF.

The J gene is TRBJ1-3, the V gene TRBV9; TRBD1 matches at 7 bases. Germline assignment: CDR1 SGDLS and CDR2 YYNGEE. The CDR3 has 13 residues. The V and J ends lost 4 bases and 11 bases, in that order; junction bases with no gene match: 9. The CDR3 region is CASSSGTGAAIYF. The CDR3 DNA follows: TGTGCCAGCAGCTCGGGAACAGGGGCAGCCATATATTTT.

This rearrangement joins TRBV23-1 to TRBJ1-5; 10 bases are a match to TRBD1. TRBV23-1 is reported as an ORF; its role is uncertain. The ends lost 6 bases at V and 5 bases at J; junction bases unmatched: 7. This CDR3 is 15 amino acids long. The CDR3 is CASSLRGQGHQPQHF. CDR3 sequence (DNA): TGCGCCAGCAGCCTTAGGGGACAGGGGCATCAGCCCCAGCATTTT.

In DNA form, the CDR3 reads TGTGCCAGCAGTTGGGACAGGACCTACGAGCAGTACTTC. Translated, it gives CASSWDRTYEQYF. The chain recombines TRBV6-5 with TRBJ2-7; 8 positions agree with TRBD1. Per germline, CDR1 MNHEY and CDR2 SVGAGI. This CDR3 is built from 13 residues. The trim removed 4 bases at V and 2 bases at J, leaving 1 base unmatched.

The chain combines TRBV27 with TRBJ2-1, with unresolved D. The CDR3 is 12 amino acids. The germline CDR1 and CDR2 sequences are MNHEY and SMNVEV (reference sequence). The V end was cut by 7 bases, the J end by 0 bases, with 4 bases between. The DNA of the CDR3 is TGTGCCAGCAAGGGCTCCTACAATGAGCAGTTCTTC. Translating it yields CASKGSYNEQFF.

DNA for the CDR3: TGCGCCAGCAGCCAAGAAGGACTAGCGGGGGCTAGTCATGGGGATACGCAGTATTTT. It codes for CASSQEGLAGASHGDTQYF. This rearrangement joins TRBV4-3 to TRBJ2-3, with TRBD2 matching over 13 bases. Germline V CDR1 and CDR2: LGHNA, YSLEER. The CDR3 has 19 amino acids. V was clipped by 0 bases and J by 6 bases; unmatched bases: 12.

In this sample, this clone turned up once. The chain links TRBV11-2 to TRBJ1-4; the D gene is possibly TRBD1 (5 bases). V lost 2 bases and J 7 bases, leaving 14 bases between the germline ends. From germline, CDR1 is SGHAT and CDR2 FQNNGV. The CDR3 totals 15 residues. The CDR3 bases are TGTGCCAGCAGCTTACGAGGGGCAGGTGGTGAAAAACTGTTTTTT. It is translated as CASSLRGAGGEKLFF.

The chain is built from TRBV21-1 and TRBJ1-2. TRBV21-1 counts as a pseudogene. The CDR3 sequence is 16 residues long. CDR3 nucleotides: TGTGCCAGCAGCAAAAGGGAAGGGTGGGATAACTATGGCTACACCTTC. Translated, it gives CASSKREGWDNYGYTF.

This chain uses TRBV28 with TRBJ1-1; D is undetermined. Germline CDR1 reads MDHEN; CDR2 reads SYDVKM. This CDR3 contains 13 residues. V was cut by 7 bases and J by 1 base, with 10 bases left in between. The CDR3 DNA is TGTGCCAGCAAGGAGGGAGGGAACACTGAAGCTTTCTTT. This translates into CASKEGGNTEAFF.

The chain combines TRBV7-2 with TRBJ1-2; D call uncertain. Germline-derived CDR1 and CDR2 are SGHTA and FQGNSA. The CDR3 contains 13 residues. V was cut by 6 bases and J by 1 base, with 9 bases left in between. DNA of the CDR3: TGTGCCAGCAGTCGCGGGATTAACTATGGCTACACCTTC. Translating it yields CASSRGINYGYTF.

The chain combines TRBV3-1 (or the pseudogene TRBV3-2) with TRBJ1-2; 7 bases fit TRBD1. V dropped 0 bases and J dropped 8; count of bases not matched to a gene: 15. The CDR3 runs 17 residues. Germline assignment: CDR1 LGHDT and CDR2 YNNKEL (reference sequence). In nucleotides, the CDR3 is TGTGCCAGCAGCCAAGATTCCTCCGGGGCAGGGGGAACGGGCTACACCTTC. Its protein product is CASSQDSSGAGGTGYTF.

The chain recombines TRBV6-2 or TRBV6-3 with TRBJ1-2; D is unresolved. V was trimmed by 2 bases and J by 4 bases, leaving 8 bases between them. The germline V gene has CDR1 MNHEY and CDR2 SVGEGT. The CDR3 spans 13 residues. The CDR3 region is CASSYSVTYGYTF. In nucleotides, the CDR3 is TGTGCCAGCAGTTACAGTGTGACCTATGGCTACACCTTC.

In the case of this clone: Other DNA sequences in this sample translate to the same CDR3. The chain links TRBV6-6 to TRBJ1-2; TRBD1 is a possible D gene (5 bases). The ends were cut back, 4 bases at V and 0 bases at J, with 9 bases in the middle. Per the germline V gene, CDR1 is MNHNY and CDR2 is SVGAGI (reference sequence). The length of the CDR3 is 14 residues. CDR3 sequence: CASSSGTANYGYTF. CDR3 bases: TGTGCCAGCAGTTCCGGGACGGCTAACTATGGCTACACCTTC.

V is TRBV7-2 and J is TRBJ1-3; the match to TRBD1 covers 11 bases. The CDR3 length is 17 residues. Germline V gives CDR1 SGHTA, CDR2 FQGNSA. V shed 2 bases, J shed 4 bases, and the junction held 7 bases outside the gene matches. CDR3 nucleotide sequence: TGTGCCAGCAGCTTAACAGGACAGGGGGCGCGAGGAAACACCATATATTTT. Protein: CASSLTGQGARGNTIYF.

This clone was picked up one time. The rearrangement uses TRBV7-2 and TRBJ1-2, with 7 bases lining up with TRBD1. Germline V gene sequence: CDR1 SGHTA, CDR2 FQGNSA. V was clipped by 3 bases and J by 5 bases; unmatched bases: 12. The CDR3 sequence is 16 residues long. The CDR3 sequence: CASSFGPRQGGYGYTF. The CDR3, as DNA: TGTGCCAGCAGCTTCGGCCCCCGACAGGGCGGATATGGCTACACCTTC.

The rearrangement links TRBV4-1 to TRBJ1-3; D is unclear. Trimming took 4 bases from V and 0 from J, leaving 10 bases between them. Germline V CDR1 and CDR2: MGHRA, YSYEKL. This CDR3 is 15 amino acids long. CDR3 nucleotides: TGCGCCAGCAGCCGCGGGGTTCTCTCTGGAAACACCATATATTTT. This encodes CASSRGVLSGNTIYF.